The source of this T cell receptor beta chain is a study of cytomegalovirus exposure and HLA in healthy donors. A multiplex PCR was run with 60 Vbeta primers and 13 Jbeta primers. Method: immunoSEQ multiplex PCR; TCRdb's copy keeps in-frame clones and lacks some. The table shows around 72,000 clones, with 70% to 80% occurring only once. The CDR3 is made up of 17 amino acids. Germline trimming cut 2 bases from V and 6 bases from J; bases unmatched to any gene: 8. CDR1 is LGHNT, CDR2 FRNRAP, per germline. As for the donors, each was a healthy bone marrow donor. This TCR came from a man over 45 in good health and CMV-seronegative. The chain combines TRBV12-5 with TRBJ2-3; 13 nucleotides line up with TRBD2. The sequenced sample consisted of PBMCs. The CDR3 nucleotides read TGTGCTAGTGGTTTGACACAACTAGCGGGGGGGCCCGATACGCAGTATTTT. Protein: CASGLTQLAGGPDTQYF.